This record covers a single T cell receptor beta chain. This specimen belongs to a study of blood T cell repertoires in COVID-19. Clones were read by immunoSEQ multiplex PCR, and TCRdb kept only the in-frame ones, dropping some. This table holds 30,000 to 40,000 clones, around four fifths found once. The receptor's source is a man aged 50 to 59 with active COVID-19. Sequences were obtained from peripheral blood.

For the CDR3, the DNA is TGTGCCAGCAATACCGGGACAGAGCACTCCTACGAGCAGTACTTC. Translation: CASNTGTEHSYEQYF. This chain connects TRBV6-5 to TRBJ2-7, with 7 bases fitting TRBD1. From germline, CDR1 is MNHEY and CDR2 SVGAGI. The CDR3 is made up of 15 amino acids. Trimming cost V 7 bases and J 0 bases; bases outside gene matches: 9.